This T cell receptor beta chain was recovered during a study of blood T cell repertoires in COVID-19. On the study more broadly: COVID-19 samples from acute and convalescent phases originated in the United States, Italy and Spain. T cells, B-cell-depleted T cells, or PBMCs supplied cDNA or gDNA.

The V gene end was trimmed by 3 bases and the J gene end by 2 bases; junction bases not matched to a gene: 1. The CDR3 has 13 amino acids. Looked up from germline, CDR1 is SGHVS and CDR2 is FQNEAQ. Repertoires were generated with immunoSEQ multiplex PCR, while TCRdb's copy carries only in-frame clones and drops some. Found here are over 70,000 clones, 90% of them singletons; the top ten hold roughly 4.5%. This clone is a singleton in its sample. Sequenced material: peripheral blood. The gene calls are TRBV7-8 and TRBJ2-7; 7 nucleotides match TRBD2. This sequence originates from a woman of 80 years or more with active or convalescent COVID-19. The CDR3 here is CASSLLAAYEQYF. The CDR3 coding sequence is TGTGCCAGCAGCTTGCTAGCGGCCTACGAGCAGTACTTC. Based on the CDR3 plus reference TRBV7-8 and TRBJ2-7, the full variable domain is GAGVSQSPRYKVAKRGQDVALRCDPISGHVSLFWYQQALGQGPEFLTYFQNEAQLDKSGLPSDRFFAERPEGSVSTLKIQRTQQEDSAVYLCASSLLAAYEQYFGPGTRLTVT.